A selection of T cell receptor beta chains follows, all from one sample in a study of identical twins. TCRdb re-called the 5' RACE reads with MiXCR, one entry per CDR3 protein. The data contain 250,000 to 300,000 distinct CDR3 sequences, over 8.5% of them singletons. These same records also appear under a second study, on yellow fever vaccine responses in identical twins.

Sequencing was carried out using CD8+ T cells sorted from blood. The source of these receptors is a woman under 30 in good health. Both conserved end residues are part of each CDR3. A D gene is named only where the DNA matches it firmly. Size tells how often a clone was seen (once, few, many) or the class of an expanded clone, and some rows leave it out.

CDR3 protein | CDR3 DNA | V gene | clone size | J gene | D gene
CASSQDLGQYYEQYF | TGCGCCAGCAGCCAAGATCTGGGACAGTACTACGAGCAGTACTTC | TRBV4-3 | - | TRBJ2-7 | TRBD1
CTSSHASDRGPRGSAGELFF | TGCACCAGCAGCCATGCCTCGGACAGGGGGCCAAGGGGATCAGCCGGGGAGCTGTTTTTT | TRBV1 | - | TRBJ2-2 | -
CSARDRGQNYQPQHF | TGCAGTGCTAGAGATAGGGGGCAAAATTATCAGCCCCAGCATTTT | TRBV20-1 | - | TRBJ1-5 | TRBD1
CASSWGGRASEQFF | TGTGCCAGCAGCTGGGGCGGGAGGGCCTCTGAGCAGTTCTTC | TRBV5-6 | few | TRBJ2-1 | TRBD2
CATSARNYNEQFF | TGTGCCACCAGTGCACGAAACTACAATGAGCAGTTCTTC | TRBV24-1 | few | TRBJ2-1 | -
CAWSEIYEQYF | TGTGCCTGGAGTGAGATTTACGAGCAGTACTTC | TRBV30 | - | TRBJ2-7 | -
CASSSTGYHEQYF | TGTGCCAGCAGTTCCACAGGGTACCACGAGCAGTACTTC | TRBV27 | - | TRBJ2-7 | -
CASSQPGSYEQYF | TGTGCCAGCAGCCAGCCGGGGTCCTACGAGCAGTACTTC | TRBV4-2 | many | TRBJ2-7 | -
CASRTGRGADTQYF | TGTGCCAGCCGTACCGGGAGGGGGGCAGATACGCAGTATTTT | TRBV6-1 | few | TRBJ2-3 | TRBD2
CASSLDYSSYNEQFF | TGTGCCAGCAGCTTAGACTACTCTTCCTACAATGAGCAGTTCTTC | TRBV7-9 | many | TRBJ2-1 | -
CASSLGTGLEQYF | TGTGCCAGCAGCTTGGGTACTGGTCTTGAGCAGTACTTC | TRBV7-9 | - | TRBJ2-7 | -
CASSLELSGGPTDTQYF | TGTGCCAGCAGCTTAGAACTATCGGGAGGTCCCACAGATACGCAGTATTTT | TRBV11-2 | many | TRBJ2-3 | TRBD2
CASTTGPAGTEAFF | TGTGCCAGCACCACGGGACCGGCGGGTACTGAAGCTTTCTTT | TRBV27 | few | TRBJ1-1 | -
CATSDLKAGEEKLFF | TGTGCCACCAGTGATTTAAAAGCAGGGGAAGAAAAACTGTTTTTT | TRBV24-1 | many | TRBJ1-4 | -
CASSQGLAGPYEQYF | TGCGCCAGCAGCCAAGGCCTAGCGGGACCCTACGAGCAGTACTTC | TRBV4-3 | - | TRBJ2-7 | TRBD2
CASSEVRVRNTEAFF | TGTGCCAGCAGTGAAGTCCGGGTTCGGAACACTGAAGCTTTCTTT | TRBV6-1 | few | TRBJ1-1 | -
CASSLGLGLANEQFF | TGTGCCAGCAGCTTAGGCTTAGGACTAGCGAATGAGCAGTTCTTC | TRBV7-2 | many | TRBJ2-1 | TRBD2
CASSLNPAGGPTETQYF | TGTGCCAGCAGCTTAAATCCAGCGGGGGGCCCAACCGAGACCCAGTACTTC | TRBV11-2 | - | TRBJ2-5 | TRBD2
CASSSDGTYEQYF | TGTGCCAGCAGCTCGGACGGAACCTACGAGCAGTACTTC | TRBV5-6 | many | TRBJ2-7 | -
CSVEGGTSGSYADTQYF | TGCAGCGTTGAAGGAGGGACTAGCGGGAGTTACGCAGATACGCAGTATTTT | TRBV29-1 | - | TRBJ2-3 | TRBD2
CATQGGLAGVDTQYF | TGTGCCACCCAAGGGGGACTAGCGGGAGTGGATACGCAGTATTTT | TRBV5-4 | once | TRBJ2-3 | TRBD2
CASSYQYRDRGGNEQFF | TGTGCCAGCAGCTACCAGTACCGGGACAGGGGGGGCAATGAGCAGTTCTTC | TRBV6-2/TRBV6-3 | few | TRBJ2-1 | TRBD1
CASSPRGRGTTDTQYF | TGTGCCAGCAGCCCACGGGGGCGGGGAACCACAGATACGCAGTATTTT | TRBV7-9 | few | TRBJ2-3 | -
CASSVPRGSPLHF | TGTGCCAGTAGTGTGCCAAGGGGTTCACCCCTCCACTTT | TRBV19 | - | TRBJ1-6 | -
CSVSTRDSSYEQYF | TGCAGCGTGTCTACGAGGGACAGCTCCTACGAGCAGTACTTC | TRBV29-1 | many | TRBJ2-7 | TRBD1
CATSDTRLAGGSDTQYF | TGTGCCACCAGTGATACTAGACTAGCGGGAGGGTCAGATACGCAGTATTTT | TRBV24-1 | - | TRBJ2-3 | TRBD2
CSARDGHSGTNEQFF | TGCAGTGCTAGAGATGGACATTCAGGGACCAATGAGCAGTTCTTC | TRBV20-1 | - | TRBJ2-1 | -
CASSSERLSTDTQYF | TGCGCCAGCAGCTCCGAGAGGTTAAGCACAGATACGCAGTATTTT | TRBV5-1 | - | TRBJ2-3 | -
CASIGVPVTLNEKLFF | TGTGCCAGCATAGGGGTGCCTGTCACATTAAATGAAAAACTGTTTTTT | TRBV2 | - | TRBJ1-4 | -
CAISTGSLCEQYF | TGTGCCATCAGCACGGGGAGCCTCTGCGAGCAGTACTTC | TRBV5-6 | - | TRBJ2-7 | -
CASSVEPVNTEAFF | TGTGCCAGCAGCGTAGAACCGGTGAACACTGAAGCTTTCTTT | TRBV9 | - | TRBJ1-1 | -
CSVEGGYPQEYYTDTQYF | TGCAGCGTTGAAGGAGGATACCCACAGGAATACTACACAGATACGCAGTATTTT | TRBV29-1 | many | TRBJ2-3 | -
CASSFPQHEQYF | TGTGCCAGCAGCTTTCCACAGCACGAGCAGTACTTC | TRBV5-6 | - | TRBJ2-7 | -
CATSILPGLMDGYTF | TGTGCCACCAGCATACTCCCAGGGTTGATGGATGGCTACACCTTC | TRBV15 | - | TRBJ1-2 | -
CASGLTSLYGYTF | TGTGCTAGTGGTTTGACCTCACTCTATGGCTACACCTTC | TRBV12-5 | - | TRBJ1-2 | -
CASSDLGQTRYEQYF | TGTGCCAGCAGTGATTTGGGGCAGACAAGATACGAGCAGTACTTC | TRBV6-1 | - | TRBJ2-7 | -
CSVSGTRPAFTDTQYF | TGCAGCGTTTCCGGGACTCGACCTGCGTTCACAGATACGCAGTATTTT | TRBV29-1 | few | TRBJ2-3 | -
CASSLVLAGDTQYF | TGTGCCAGCAGCTTAGTCCTAGCCGGAGATACGCAGTATTTT | TRBV7-2 | many | TRBJ2-3 | -
CASSQDSYNEQFF | TGCGCCAGCAGCCAAGACAGTTACAATGAGCAGTTCTTC | TRBV4-3 | many | TRBJ2-1 | -
CASRGPEQYF | TGTGCCAGCAGGGGGCCAGAGCAGTACTTC | TRBV2 | - | TRBJ2-7 | -
CASSEPTTSSYEQYF | TGTGCCAGCAGTGAGCCTACCACCAGCTCCTACGAGCAGTACTTC | TRBV2 | - | TRBJ2-7 | -